The 4 T cell receptor beta chains listed next were all sequenced from one sample in a study of cytotoxic CD8 clonotypes in ibrutinib-treated CLL. This table comes from immunoSEQ multiplex PCR, and its TCRdb copy is limited to in-frame clones, with some not included. The top ten hold roughly 5.7% of the sample, which has about 270,000 clones, more than 70% seen once. The sample here was PBMCs, taken at disease progression, from a patient treated with ibrutinib. These TCRs come from a human donor with chronic lymphocytic leukemia.

The genes are TRBV5-1 and TRBJ2-7; TRBD2 matches 10 bases. Germline assignment: CDR1 SGHRS and CDR2 YFSETQ. The ends lost 0 bases at V and 5 bases at J; junction bases unmatched: 2. The CDR3 runs to 14 residues. The CDR3 loop reads CASSLVLAGDEQYF. The CDR3 DNA is TGCGCCAGCAGCTTGGTGCTAGCGGGAGACGAGCAGTACTTC.

This chain joins TRBV27 and TRBJ2-7; the D is unclear. Germline V gene data show CDR1 as MNHEY and CDR2 as SMNVEV (reference sequence). This CDR3 spans 12 amino acids. Trimming took 6 bases from V and 7 from J, leaving 13 bases between them. CDR3 nucleotide sequence: TGTGCCAGCAGCCGCCTCCGAGAGGAGCAGTACTTC. Translation gives CASSRLREEQYF.

The genes are TRBV5-4 and TRBJ2-3, with D tentatively TRBD1 or TRBD2 (5 bases each). Germline V gene data show CDR1 as SGHNT and CDR2 as YYREEE (reference sequence). The CDR3 extends over 15 amino acids. V gave up 0 bases and J gave up 8 bases, with 16 bases separating them. The CDR3 coding sequence is TGTGCCAGCAGCTTGGGGGACGCTCTGGCGGGTACGCAGTATTTT. Its protein product is CASSLGDALAGTQYF.

This clone was seen just once. This chain uses TRBV7-2 with TRBJ2-5; TRBD1 matches at 8 bases. The CDR3 length is 16 residues. CDR1 is SGHTA and CDR2 is FQGNSA in the germline V gene. V shed 0 bases, J shed 2 bases, and the junction held 5 bases outside the gene matches. The CDR3 coding sequence is TGTGCCAGCAGCTTAGCGGGGCAGGGGGCGCAAGAGACCCAGTACTTC. It yields the protein CASSLAGQGAQETQYF.